The 4 T cell receptor beta chains given below trace back to one sample, sequenced in a study of beta chain features in type 1 diabetes. General study findings and limits: In every one of the four CD4+ subsets, TCRB CDR3s were moderately but significantly shorter in Type 1 diabetes patients.

No antigen has been assigned to these receptors. Expressed TCRB transcripts were sequenced because the isolated RNA had all been reverse transcribed beforehand. TCRdb's copy holds only in-frame clones and misses some; the assay was immunoSEQ multiplex PCR. The sample has approximately 730,000 clones, around an eighth seen once. The sequencing input was naive CD4+ T cells from blood. Source of these receptors: a man between 18 and 35 years old with type 1 diabetes.

This clone has just a few counts. The J gene is TRBJ2-6, the V gene TRBV6-5; D gene uncertain. Trimming cost V 5 bases and J 1 base, with 9 bases left between them. Germline CDR1 reads MNHEY; CDR2 reads SVGAGI. The CDR3 runs to 15 residues. CDR3 coding DNA: TGTGCCAGCAGTCCGGACCATTCTGGGGCCAACGTCCTGACTTTC. Translated, it gives CASSPDHSGANVLTF.

This clone has a single count. The same CDR3 is also encoded by other DNA sequences in this sample. The genes are TRBV6-5 and TRBJ2-7; D may be TRBD1 (5 bases). The CDR3 is 16 amino acids. The V gene's germline CDR1 is MNHEY and CDR2 SVGAGI. The V end lost 0 bases, the J end lost 1 base, and 13 bases lay between the germline ends. The CDR3 here is CASSYSRTGPSYEQYF. CDR3 coding DNA: TGTGCCAGCAGTTACTCGAGAACAGGACCGTCCTACGAGCAGTACTTC.

The J gene is TRBJ1-5, the V gene TRBV18; D is undetermined. V lost 0 bases and J lost 6, with 3 bases in between. This CDR3 spans 12 amino acids. Looked up from germline, CDR1 is KGHSH and CDR2 is LQKENI. This CDR3 is CASSPPGQPQHF. The DNA for the CDR3 is TGTGCCAGCTCACCACCGGGTCAGCCCCAGCATTTT.

V usage is TRBV19 and J usage is TRBJ2-3, with 10 bases identical to TRBD1. Germline CDR1 is LNHDA and CDR2 is SQIVND (reference sequence). This CDR3 has 13 amino acids. V lost 9 bases, J lost 5 bases, and 5 bases stayed unmatched. CDR3 sequence reads: CASRDRGQDTQYF. The CDR3 DNA follows: TGTGCCAGCAGGGACAGGGGTCAAGATACGCAGTATTTT.